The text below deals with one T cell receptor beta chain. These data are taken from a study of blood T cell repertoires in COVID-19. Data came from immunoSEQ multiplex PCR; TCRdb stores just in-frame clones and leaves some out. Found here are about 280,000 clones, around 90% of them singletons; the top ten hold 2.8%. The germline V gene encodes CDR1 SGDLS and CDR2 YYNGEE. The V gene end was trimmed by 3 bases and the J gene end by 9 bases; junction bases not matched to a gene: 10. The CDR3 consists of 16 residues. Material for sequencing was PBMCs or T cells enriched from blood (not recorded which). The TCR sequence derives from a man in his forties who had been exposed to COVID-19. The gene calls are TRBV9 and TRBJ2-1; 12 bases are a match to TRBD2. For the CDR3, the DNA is TGTGCCAGCAGCGACCCGACTAGCGGGAGTTTGGGTGAGCAGTTCTTC. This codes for CASSDPTSGSLGEQFF.